The text below deals with one T cell receptor beta chain. What antigen it recognizes has not been identified. An end of the junction does not agree with germline; a read error may underlie this. Taken with the paper, the label for time point translates to: persistent/refractory GD, antithyroid drugs over 5 years with positive TRAb. For both TCR sequencing and RNA sequencing, RNA was extracted from PBMCs in TRIzol. The diagnosis of Graves' disease was made according to American Thyroid Association guidelines. Patients were recruited from an endocrinology department in Xi'an, China. From each patient, about 9 milliliters of peripheral blood was collected into an EDTA anticoagulant tube. PBMCs were isolated by Ficoll Paque Plus density gradient separation without further T cell sorting. An Agilent 2100 Bioanalyzer and agarose gel were used to check RNA quality, and a NanoDrop 2000 was used to measure RNA concentration.

The library relied on multiplex PCR. Instrument used: Illumina HiSeq 4000. iRepertoire HTBI primers and Arm-PCR amplification of CDR3 regions were used to construct TCR beta libraries. PCR products were gel purified before sequencing. As for the authors' bioinformatics: Across samples, some 62 TRBV and 13 to 15 TRBJ segments were identified and used for gene usage analysis of CDR3 amino acid clonotypes. Filtered high-quality paired reads were merged into contigs using COPE and FqMerger. BLAST was used to align contigs to IMGT TRBV, TRBD and TRBJ reference genes, with CDR3 defined following IMGT. Highly expanded clones were defined as clonotypes with a frequency above 0.1%. Shannon entropy served as the measure of repertoire diversity, while the Gini coefficient captured V-J evenness. Clonotypes shared by more than one individual were considered public. TCRdb took the public reads, trimmed them with fastp at Q25, ran MiXCR for clone calling and kept in-frame beta chains. Rows with one shared CDR3 protein collapse into an entry with the most common genes and DNA. TCRdb, not the authors, supplied the V and J calls. The sample yields around 460,000 distinct CDR3 sequences; around a fifth were counted once. Of the sample, approximately 6.4% is held by the ten largest clones.

These data are taken from a study of regulatory T cells in long-lasting Graves disease (dated by TCRdb to the early 2020s). The study in broad terms: Persistent Graves' disease meant more than 5 years of antithyroid drug treatment with TSH receptor autoantibodies that stayed positive. On average, persistent Graves' disease patients in the clinical cohort had been on antithyroid drugs for about 9.3 years. A total of around 35 samples were covered by TCR sequencing, comprising around 13 persistent and some 20 newly diagnosed Graves' disease patients. The study was registered as a clinical trial and conducted in China. Persistent Graves' disease patients were compared with newly diagnosed Graves' disease patients by peripheral blood TCR sequencing and RNA sequencing. What the research found in general, with its limitations: Preferential use of TRBV28, TRBJ1-2 and TRBJ2-5 was observed in persistent disease, whereas TRBV20-1 and TRBJ2-1 were favored in newly diagnosed disease. Sequencing and analysis were limited to the TCR beta chain. The authors acknowledged the small sample size as a limitation that may reduce accuracy. Persistent Graves' disease patients showed lower TCR Shannon entropy and fewer highly expanded clones than newly diagnosed patients, suggesting clonal expansion. The study examined only peripheral blood because the primary lesion, thyroid tissue, could not be accessed. Patients with persistent disease shared more public clonotypes (around 3,000) than newly diagnosed patients did (approximately 990).

Spanning cysteine to phenylalanine, the CDR3 consists of 14 amino acids. The retained sequence is limited to the CDR3, 42 bases, with the frame set at the first base. According to the germline V gene, CDR1 reads KGHSH and CDR2 reads LQKENI. The clonotype comes from a female donor with Graves disease. Here the sequenced sample was peripheral blood mononuclear cells (PBMCs), taken when the disease was refractory, from a patient treated with antithyroid drugs. The sequence joins TRBV18 to TRBJ1-1; no D segment can be confidently identified. The encoded CDR3 is CASSTPMGWTEAFF. The DNA reads TGTGCCAGCTCAACACCGATGGGCTGGACTGAAGCTTTCTTC.